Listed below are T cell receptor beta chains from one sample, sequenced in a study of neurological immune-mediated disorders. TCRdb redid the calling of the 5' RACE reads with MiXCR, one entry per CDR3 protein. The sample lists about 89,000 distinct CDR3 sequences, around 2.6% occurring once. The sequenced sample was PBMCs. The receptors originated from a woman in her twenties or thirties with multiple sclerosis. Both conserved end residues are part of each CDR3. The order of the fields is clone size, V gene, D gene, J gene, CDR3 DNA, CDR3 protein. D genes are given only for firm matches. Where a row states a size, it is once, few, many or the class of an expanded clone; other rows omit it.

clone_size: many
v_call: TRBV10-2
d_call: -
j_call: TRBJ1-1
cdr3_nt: TGCGCCAGCAAGGGTTTGAACACTGAAGCTTTCTTT
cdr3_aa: CASKGLNTEAFF

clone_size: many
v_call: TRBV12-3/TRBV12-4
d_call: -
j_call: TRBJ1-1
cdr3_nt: TGTGCCAGCAGCTTTGGAGGGGGACTCTCTGAAGCTTTCTTT
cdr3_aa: CASSFGGGLSEAFF

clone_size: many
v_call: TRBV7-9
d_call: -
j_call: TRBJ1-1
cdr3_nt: TGTGCCAGCAGCTTAGGGACGGTGAACACTGAAGCTTTCTTT
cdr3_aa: CASSLGTVNTEAFF

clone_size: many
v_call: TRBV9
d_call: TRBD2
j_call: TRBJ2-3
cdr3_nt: TGTGCCAGCAGCGAGACCGGAAGCGGGGCTAGCACAGATACGCAGTATTTT
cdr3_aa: CASSETGSGASTDTQYF

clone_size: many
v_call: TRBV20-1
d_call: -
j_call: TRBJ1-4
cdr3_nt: TGCAGTGCTAGAGATGTGACAGCACCTAATGAAAAACTGTTTTTT
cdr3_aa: CSARDVTAPNEKLFF

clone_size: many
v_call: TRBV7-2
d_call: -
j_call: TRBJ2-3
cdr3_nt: TGTGCCAGCAGCTTGCGTCTGACCACAGATACGCAGTATTTT
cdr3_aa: CASSLRLTTDTQYF

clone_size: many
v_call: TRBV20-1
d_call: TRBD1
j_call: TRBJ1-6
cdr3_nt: TGCAGTGCTAGAGATACGGGACAGGGTGGCTCCTATAATTCACCCCTCCACTTT
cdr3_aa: CSARDTGQGGSYNSPLHF

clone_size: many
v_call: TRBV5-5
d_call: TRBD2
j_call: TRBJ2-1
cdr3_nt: TGTGCCAGCAGCTATAGCGGGAGGGGCAATGAGCAGTTCTTC
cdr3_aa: CASSYSGRGNEQFF

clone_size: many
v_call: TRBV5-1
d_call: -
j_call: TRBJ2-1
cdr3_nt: TGCGCCAGCAGAGGTGGCCCGGGTTCATTTGATTACAATGAGCAGTTCTTC
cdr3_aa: CASRGGPGSFDYNEQFF

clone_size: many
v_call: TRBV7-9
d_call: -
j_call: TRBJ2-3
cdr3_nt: TGTGCCAGCAGCTTAGCTTCAGATACGCAGTATTTT
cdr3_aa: CASSLASDTQYF

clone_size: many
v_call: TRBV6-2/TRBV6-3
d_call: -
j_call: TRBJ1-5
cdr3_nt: TGTGCCAGCACCTCTCCTCTCCCGGGGGACAATCAGCCCCAGCATTTT
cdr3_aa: CASTSPLPGDNQPQHF

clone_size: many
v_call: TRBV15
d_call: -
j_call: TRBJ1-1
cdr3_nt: TGTGCCACCAGCAGAGATCGGACAAGTTATGAAGCTTTCTTT
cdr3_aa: CATSRDRTSYEAFF

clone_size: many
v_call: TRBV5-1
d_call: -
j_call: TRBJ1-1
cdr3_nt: TGCGCCAGCAGCTTGACAGGGCCTTCTCCTCCTTTCTTT
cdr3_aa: CASSLTGPSPPFF

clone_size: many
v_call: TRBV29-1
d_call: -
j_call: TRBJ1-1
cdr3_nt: TGCAGCGTTCATTGGGGGCTGCGGGCTTTCTTT
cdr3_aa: CSVHWGLRAFF

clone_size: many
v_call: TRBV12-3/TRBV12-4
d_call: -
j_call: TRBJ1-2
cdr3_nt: TGTGCCAGCAGTCCAGGGAACGTGCATGGCTACACCTTC
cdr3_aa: CASSPGNVHGYTF

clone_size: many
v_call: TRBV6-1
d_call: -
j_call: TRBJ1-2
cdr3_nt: TGTGCCAGCATGCGGCTTAGACCCCGCGACCCGAGGGGCTACACCTTC
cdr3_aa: CASMRLRPRDPRGYTF

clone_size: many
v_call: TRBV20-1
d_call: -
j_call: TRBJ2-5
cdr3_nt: TGCAGTGCTAGAGGCCTAGCGGAGACCCAGTACTTC
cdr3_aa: CSARGLAETQYF

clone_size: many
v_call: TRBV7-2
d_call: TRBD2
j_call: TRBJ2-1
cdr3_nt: TGTGCCAGCAGCCCCAGTGGCGGACTAGCGGGAGTGAATGAGCAGTTCTTC
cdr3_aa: CASSPSGGLAGVNEQFF

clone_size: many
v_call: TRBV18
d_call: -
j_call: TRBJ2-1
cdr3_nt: TGTGCCAGCTCACCAACCGACAATGAGCAGTTCTTC
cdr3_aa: CASSPTDNEQFF

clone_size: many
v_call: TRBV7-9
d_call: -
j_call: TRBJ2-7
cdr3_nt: TGTGCCAGCATCCTCGGGGATGGGTACGAGCAGTACTTC
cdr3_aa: CASILGDGYEQYF

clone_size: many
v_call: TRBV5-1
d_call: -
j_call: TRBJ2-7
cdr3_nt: TGCGCCAGCAGCTTCCTCCAACAGGGCCACGAGCAGTACTTC
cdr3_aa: CASSFLQQGHEQYF

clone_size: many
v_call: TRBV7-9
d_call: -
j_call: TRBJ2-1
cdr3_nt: TGTGCCAGCAGCTTAGACGGGCTAGCGAACAATGAGCAGTTCTTC
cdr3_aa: CASSLDGLANNEQFF

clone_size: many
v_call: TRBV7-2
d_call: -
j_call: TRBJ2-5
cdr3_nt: TGTGCCAGCAGCTTAGTTACGCGGGACCAGGGCCAGTACTTC
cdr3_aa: CASSLVTRDQGQYF

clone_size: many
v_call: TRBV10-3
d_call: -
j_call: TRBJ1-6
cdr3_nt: TGTGCCATCAGTGAGTCCGACAGGCCCAATTCACCCCTCCACTTT
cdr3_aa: CAISESDRPNSPLHF

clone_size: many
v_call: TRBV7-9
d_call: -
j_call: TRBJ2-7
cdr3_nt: TGTGCCAGCAGCTTAGTCGAGGGGGACGAGCAGTACTTC
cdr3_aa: CASSLVEGDEQYF

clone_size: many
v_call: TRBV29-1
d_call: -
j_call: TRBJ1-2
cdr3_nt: TGCAGCGTTGTTCAGGCCCCAGATAGCGATGGCTACACCTTC
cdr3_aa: CSVVQAPDSDGYTF

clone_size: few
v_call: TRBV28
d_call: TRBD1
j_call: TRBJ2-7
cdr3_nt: TGTGCCAGCAGTCTCCCGGGACAGGGTTACGAGCAGTACTTC
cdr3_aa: CASSLPGQGYEQYF

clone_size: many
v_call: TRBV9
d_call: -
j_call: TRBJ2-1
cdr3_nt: TGTGCCAGCAGCGAGACCCTGGGGGGACAAGAGAGGAGGTACAATGAGCAGTTCTTC
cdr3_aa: CASSETLGGQERRYNEQFF

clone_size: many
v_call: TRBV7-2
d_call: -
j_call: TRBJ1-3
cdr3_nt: TGTGCCAGCAGCTCACCTCAGCAGTGGTTGTCTGGAAACACCATATATTTT
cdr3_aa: CASSSPQQWLSGNTIYF

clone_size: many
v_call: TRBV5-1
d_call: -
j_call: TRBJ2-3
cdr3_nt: TGCGCCAGCGGCGAGGGTAGCACAGATACGCAGTATTTT
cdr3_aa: CASGEGSTDTQYF

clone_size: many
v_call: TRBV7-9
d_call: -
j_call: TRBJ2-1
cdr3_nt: TGTGCCAGCTCCCAGTATACGGGGGCTGGAAATGAGCAGTTCTTC
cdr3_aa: CASSQYTGAGNEQFF

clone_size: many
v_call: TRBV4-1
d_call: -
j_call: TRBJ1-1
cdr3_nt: TGCGCCAGCAGCCAAGATCCAAGGAACACTGAAGCTTTCTTT
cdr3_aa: CASSQDPRNTEAFF

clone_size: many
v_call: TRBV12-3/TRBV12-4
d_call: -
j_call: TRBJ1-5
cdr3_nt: TGTGCCAGCAGTTTATCTTATAGCAATCAGCCCCAGCATTTT
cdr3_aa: CASSLSYSNQPQHF

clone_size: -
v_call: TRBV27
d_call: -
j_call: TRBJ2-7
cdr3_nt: TGTGCCAGCAGTTTAACCATGGGGGGAGACTACGAGCAGTACTTC
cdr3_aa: CASSLTMGGDYEQYF

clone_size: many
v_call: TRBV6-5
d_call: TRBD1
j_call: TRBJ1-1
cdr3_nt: TGTGCCAGCAGTTCGATGGACAGGGGAGGAGGTGAAGCTTTCTTT
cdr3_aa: CASSSMDRGGGEAFF

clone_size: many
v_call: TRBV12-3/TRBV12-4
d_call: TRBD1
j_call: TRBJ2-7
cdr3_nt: TGTGCCAGCAGCCTCGACACAGGGGCTTCCTACGAGCAGTACTTC
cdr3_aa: CASSLDTGASYEQYF

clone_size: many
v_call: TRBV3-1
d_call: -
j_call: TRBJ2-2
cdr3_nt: TGTGCCAGCAGCCAATTGGAGCCGCCGAACACCGGGGAGCTGTTTTTT
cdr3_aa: CASSQLEPPNTGELFF

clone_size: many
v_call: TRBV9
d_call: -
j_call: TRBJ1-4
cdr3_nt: TGTGCCAGCAGCCCCGCAGGGGCCGAAAAACTGTTTTTT
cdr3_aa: CASSPAGAEKLFF

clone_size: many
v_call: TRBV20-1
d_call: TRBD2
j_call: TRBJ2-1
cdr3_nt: TGCAGTGCTAATCTAGCGGGAGGCAACAATGAGCAGTTCTTC
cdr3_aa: CSANLAGGNNEQFF

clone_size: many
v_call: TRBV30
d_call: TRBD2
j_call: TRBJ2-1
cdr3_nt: TGTGTCCTAGCGGGAGCGTACAATGAGCAGTTCTTC
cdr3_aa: CVLAGAYNEQFF

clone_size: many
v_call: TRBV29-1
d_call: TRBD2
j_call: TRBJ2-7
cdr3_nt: TGCAGCGTTGGGGAGGGCGGGAGCTACGAGCAGTACTTC
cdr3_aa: CSVGEGGSYEQYF

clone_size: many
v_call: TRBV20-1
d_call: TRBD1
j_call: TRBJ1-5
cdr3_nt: TGCAGTGCTAGAGACGACAGGGAGGATAGCAATCAGCCCCAGCATTTT
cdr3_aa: CSARDDREDSNQPQHF

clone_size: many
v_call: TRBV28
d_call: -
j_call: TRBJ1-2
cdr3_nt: TGTGCCAGCAGGGCGGCGAACAGCTATGGCTACACCTTC
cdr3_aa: CASRAANSYGYTF

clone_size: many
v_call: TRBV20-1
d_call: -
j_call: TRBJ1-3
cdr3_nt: TGCAGTGCTAGGGCTAAGAGGGGTTTGGAAAACACCATATATTTT
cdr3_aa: CSARAKRGLENTIYF

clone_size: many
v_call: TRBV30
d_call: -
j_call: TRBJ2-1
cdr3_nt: TGTGCCTGGAGTTTAGGGTACAATGAGCAGTTCTTC
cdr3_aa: CAWSLGYNEQFF

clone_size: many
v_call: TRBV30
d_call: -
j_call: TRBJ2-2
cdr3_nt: TGTGCCTGGGGACTTAACACCGGGGAGCTGTTTTTT
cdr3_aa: CAWGLNTGELFF

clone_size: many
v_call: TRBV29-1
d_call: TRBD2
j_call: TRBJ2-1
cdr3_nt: TGCAGCGACTTTAGCGGGAGCGGCCTGTTCTTC
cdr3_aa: CSDFSGSGLFF

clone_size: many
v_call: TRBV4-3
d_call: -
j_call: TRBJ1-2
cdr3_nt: TGCGCCAGCAGCCAAGATGGGAGCACCCTCTATGGCTACACCTTC
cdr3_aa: CASSQDGSTLYGYTF